This note documents a single T cell receptor (beta chain) sequence. The junction had 10 bases not matched to a gene; V was cut back by 2 bases and J by 3 bases. Germline V gene data show CDR1 as MGHDK and CDR2 as SYGVNS. The CDR3 has 16 residues. These data come from a study of blood T cell repertoires in COVID-19. Sequencing used immunoSEQ multiplex PCR; TCRdb keeps in-frame clones, though not all of them. The repertoire consists of around 170,000 clones, with around 88% occurring once and the leading ten covering 7% to 10%. The chain couples TRBV25-1 to TRBJ2-7, with 7 bases that match TRBD1. Sample: PBMCs or T cells enriched from blood (not recorded which). The receptor's source is a woman in her thirties who had recovered from COVID-19. Here the CDR3 DNA reads TGTGCCAGCAGTGAAGGCCAGGGGGAGAGAGGCTACGAGCAGTACTTC. As protein: CASSEGQGERGYEQYF.